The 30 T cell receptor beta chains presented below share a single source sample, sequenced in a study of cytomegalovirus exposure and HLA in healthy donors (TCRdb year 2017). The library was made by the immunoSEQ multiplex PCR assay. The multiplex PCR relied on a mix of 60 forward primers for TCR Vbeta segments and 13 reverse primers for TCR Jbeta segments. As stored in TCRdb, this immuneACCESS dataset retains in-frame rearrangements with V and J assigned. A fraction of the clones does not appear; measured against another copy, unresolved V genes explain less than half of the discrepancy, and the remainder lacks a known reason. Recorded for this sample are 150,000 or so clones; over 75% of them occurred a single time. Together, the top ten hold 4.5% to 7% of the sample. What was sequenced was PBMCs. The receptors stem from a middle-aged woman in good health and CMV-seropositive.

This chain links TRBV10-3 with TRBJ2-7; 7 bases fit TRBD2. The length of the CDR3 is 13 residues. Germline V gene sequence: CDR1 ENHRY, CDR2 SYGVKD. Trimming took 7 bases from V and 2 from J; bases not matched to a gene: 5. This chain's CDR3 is CAIKPSGAYEQYF. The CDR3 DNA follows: TGTGCCATCAAACCTAGCGGTGCCTACGAGCAGTACTTC.

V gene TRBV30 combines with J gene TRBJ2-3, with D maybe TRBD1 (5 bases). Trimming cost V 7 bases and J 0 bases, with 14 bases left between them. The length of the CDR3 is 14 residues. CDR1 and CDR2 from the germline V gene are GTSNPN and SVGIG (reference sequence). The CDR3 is CASSVGVSTDTQYF. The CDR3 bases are TGTGCCTCTTCTGTAGGGGTTAGCACAGATACGCAGTATTTT.

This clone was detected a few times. CDR3 DNA sequence: TGTGCCAGCAGCTCTCAGACTAGCGGGACTTACAATGAGCAGTTCTTC. Residues: CASSSQTSGTYNEQFF. This chain uses TRBV5-6 with TRBJ2-1; TRBD2 matches at 11 bases. The J segment lost 4 bases and the V segment lost 3 bases, leaving 6 bases of the junction unmatched. Looked up from germline, CDR1 is SGHDT and CDR2 is YYEEEE. CDR3 size: 16 residues.

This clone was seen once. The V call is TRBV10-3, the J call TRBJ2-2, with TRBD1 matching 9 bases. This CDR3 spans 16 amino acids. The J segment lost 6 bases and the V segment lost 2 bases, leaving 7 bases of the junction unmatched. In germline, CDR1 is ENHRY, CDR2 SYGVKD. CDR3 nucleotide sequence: TGTGCCATCAGTGAGGGGACAGGGTGGTTGTCCGGGGAGCTGTTTTTT. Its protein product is CAISEGTGWLSGELFF.

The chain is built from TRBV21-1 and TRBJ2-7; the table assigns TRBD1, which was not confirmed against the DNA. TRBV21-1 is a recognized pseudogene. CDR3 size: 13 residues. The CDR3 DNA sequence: TGTGCCAGCAGCAAGAGACAAATCGACGAGCAGTACTTC. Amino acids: CASSKRQIDEQYF.

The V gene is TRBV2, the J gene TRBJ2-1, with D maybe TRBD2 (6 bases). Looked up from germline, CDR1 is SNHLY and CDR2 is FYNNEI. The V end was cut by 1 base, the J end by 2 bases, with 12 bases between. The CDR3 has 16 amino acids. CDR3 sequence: CASSEGSLAAYNEQFF. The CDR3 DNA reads TGTGCCAGCAGTGAAGGCTCACTAGCCGCCTACAATGAGCAGTTCTTC.

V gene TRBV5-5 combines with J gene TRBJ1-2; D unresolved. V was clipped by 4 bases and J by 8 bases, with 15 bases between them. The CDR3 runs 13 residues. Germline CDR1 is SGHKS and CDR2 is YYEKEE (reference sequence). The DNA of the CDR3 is TGTGCCAGCAGCCTGGCATCCGGGGAGGGCTACACCTTC. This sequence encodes CASSLASGEGYTF.

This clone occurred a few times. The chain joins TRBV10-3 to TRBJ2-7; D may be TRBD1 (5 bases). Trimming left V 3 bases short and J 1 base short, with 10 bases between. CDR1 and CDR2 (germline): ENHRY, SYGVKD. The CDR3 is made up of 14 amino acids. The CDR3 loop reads CAISDGDRSYEQYF. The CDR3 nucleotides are TGTGCCATCAGTGATGGTGACAGATCCTACGAGCAGTACTTC.

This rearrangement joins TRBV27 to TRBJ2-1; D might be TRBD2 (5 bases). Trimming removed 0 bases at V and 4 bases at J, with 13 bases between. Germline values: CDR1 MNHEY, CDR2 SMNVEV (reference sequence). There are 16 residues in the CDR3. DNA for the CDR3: TGTGCCAGCAGTTTATCATCCTTGGGGAGTTACAATGAGCAGTTCTTC. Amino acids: CASSLSSLGSYNEQFF.

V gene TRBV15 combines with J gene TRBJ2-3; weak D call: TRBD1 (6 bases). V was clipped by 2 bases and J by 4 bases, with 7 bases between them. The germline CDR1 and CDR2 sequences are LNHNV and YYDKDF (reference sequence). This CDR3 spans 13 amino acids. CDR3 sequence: CATSRNRADTQYF. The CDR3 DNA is TGTGCCACCAGCAGAAACAGGGCAGATACGCAGTATTTT.

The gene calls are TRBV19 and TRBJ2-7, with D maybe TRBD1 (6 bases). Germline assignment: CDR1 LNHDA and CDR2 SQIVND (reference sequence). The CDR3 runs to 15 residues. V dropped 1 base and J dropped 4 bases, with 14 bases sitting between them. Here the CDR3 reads CASSIGLGARYEQYF. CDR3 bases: TGTGCCAGTAGTATAGGTCTGGGGGCGAGGTACGAGCAGTACTTC.

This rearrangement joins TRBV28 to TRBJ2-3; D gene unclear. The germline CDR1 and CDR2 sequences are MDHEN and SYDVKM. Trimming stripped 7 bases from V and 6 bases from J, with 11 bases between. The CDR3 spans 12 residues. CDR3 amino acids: CASMESVDTQYF. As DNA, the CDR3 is TGTGCCAGCATGGAGTCCGTGGATACGCAGTATTTT.

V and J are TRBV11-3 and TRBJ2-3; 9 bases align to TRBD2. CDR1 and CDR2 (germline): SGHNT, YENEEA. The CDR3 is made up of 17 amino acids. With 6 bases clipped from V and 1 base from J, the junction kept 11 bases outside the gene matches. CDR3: CASRPGASGIGTDTQYF. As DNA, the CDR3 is TGTGCCAGCAGGCCCGGGGCTAGCGGGATTGGCACAGATACGCAGTATTTT.

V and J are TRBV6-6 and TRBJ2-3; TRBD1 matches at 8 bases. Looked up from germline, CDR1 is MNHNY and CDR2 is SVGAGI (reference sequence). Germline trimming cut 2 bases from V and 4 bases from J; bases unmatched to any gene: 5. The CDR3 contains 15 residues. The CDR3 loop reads CASSYRTGKSDTQYF. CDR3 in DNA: TGTGCCAGCAGTTACAGGACAGGGAAGTCAGATACGCAGTATTTT.

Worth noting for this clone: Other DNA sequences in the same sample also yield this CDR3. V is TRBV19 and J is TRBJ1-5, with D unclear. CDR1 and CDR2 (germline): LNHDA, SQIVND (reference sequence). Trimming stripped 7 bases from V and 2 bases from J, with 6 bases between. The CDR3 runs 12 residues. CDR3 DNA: TGTGCCAGTACGAGAGGCAATCAGCCCCAGCATTTT. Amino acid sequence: CASTRGNQPQHF.

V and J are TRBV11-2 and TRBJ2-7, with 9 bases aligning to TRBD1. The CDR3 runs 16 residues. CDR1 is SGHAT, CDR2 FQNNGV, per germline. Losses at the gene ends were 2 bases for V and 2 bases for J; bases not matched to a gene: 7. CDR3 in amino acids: CASSLTGTGLAYEQYF. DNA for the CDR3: TGTGCCAGCAGCTTAACCGGGACAGGGCTTGCCTACGAGCAGTACTTC. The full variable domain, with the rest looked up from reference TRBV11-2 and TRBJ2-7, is EAGVAQSPRYKIIEKRQSVAFWCNPISGHATLYWYQQILGQGPKLLIQFQNNGVVDDSQLPKDRFSAERLKGVDSTLKIQPAKLEDSAVYLCASSLTGTGLAYEQYFGPGTRLTVT.

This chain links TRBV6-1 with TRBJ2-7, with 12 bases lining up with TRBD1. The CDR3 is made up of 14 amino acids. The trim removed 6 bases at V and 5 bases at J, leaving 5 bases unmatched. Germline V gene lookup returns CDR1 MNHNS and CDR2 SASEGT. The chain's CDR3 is CASRGTGGFDEQYF. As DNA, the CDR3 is TGTGCCAGCAGGGGGACAGGGGGCTTCGACGAGCAGTACTTC.

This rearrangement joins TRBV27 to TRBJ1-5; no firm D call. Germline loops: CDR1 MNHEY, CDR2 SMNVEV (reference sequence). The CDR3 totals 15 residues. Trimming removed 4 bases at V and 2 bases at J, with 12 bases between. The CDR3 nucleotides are TGTGCCAGCAGTTCCTTTGACAACCGCAATCAGCCCCAGCATTTT. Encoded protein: CASSSFDNRNQPQHF.

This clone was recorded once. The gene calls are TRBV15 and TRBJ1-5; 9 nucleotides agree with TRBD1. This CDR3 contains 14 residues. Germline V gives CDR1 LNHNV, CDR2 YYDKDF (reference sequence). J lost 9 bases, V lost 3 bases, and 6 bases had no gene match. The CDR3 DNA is TGTGCCACCAGCAGCAGGGACAGGGAATTGCCCCAGCATTTT. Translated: CATSSRDRELPQHF.

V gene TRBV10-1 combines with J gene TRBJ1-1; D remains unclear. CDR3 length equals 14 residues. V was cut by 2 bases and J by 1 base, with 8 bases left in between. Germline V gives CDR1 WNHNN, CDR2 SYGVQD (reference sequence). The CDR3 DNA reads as TGCGCCAGCAGTGAGAGCATTACGAACACTGAAGCTTTCTTT. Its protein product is CASSESITNTEAFF.

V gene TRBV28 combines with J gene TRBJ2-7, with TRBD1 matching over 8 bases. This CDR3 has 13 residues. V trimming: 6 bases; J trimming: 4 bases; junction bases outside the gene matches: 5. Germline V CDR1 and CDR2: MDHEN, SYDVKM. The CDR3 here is CASRTRGRYEQYF. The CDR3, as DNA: TGTGCCAGCAGGACCAGGGGGCGGTACGAGCAGTACTTC.

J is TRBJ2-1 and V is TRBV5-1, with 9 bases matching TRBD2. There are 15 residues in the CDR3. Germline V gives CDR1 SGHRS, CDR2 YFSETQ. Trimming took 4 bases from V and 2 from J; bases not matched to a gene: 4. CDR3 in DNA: TGCGCCAGCAGCCTTCCTAGCGGGACCTACAATGAGCAGTTCTTC. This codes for CASSLPSGTYNEQFF.

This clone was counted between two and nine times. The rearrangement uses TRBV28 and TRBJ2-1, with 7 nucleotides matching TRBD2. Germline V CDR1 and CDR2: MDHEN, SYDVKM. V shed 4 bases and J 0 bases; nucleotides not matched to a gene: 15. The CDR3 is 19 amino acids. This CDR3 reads CASSSHLGLGRNSYNEQFF. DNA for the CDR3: TGTGCCAGCAGTTCCCACCTCGGACTAGGTAGGAACTCCTACAATGAGCAGTTCTTC.

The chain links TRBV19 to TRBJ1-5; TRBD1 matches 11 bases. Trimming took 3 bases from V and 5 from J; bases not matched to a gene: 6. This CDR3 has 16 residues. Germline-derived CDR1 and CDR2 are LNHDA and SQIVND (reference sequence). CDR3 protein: CASSILRDRGDQPQHF. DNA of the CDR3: TGTGCCAGTAGTATCCTTAGGGACAGGGGGGATCAGCCCCAGCATTTT.

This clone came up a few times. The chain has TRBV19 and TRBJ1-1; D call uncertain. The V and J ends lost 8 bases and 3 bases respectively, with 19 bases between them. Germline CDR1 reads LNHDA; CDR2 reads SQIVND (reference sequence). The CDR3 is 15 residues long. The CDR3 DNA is TGTGCCAGTCTACCCCTCGCCAGGAGGGACACTGAAGCTTTCTTT. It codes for CASLPLARRDTEAFF.

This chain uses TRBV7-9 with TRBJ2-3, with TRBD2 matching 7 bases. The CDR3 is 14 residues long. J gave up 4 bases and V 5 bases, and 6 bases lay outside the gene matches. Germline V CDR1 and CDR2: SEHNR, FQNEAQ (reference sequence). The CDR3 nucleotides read TGTGCCAGCAGCATGGGGGGGGGTCCAGATACGCAGTATTTT. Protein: CASSMGGGPDTQYF.

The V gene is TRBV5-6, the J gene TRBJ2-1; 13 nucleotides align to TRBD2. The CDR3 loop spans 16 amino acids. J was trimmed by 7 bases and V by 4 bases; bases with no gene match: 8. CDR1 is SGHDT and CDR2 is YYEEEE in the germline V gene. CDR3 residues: CASSVYGTSGTNEQFF. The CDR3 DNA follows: TGTGCCAGCAGCGTGTACGGGACTAGCGGGACAAATGAGCAGTTCTTC.

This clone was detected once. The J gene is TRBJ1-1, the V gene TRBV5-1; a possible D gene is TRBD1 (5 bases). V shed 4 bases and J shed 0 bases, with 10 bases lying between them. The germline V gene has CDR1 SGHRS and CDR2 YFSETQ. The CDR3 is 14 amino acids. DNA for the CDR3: TGCGCCAGCAGCAACACAGGAATGAACACTGAAGCTTTCTTT. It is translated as CASSNTGMNTEAFF.

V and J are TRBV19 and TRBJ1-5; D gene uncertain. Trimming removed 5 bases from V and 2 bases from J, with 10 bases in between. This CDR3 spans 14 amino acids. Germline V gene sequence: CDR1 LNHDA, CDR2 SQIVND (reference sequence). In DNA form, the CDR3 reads TGTGCCAGTAGTGTGGGAGGCGGCAATCAGCCCCAGCATTTT. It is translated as CASSVGGGNQPQHF.

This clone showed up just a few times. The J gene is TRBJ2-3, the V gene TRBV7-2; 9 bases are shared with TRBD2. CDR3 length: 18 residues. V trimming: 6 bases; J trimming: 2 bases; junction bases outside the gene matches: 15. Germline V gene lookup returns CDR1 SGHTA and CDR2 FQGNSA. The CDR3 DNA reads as TGTGCCAGCAGGGGAGAGACGGGGCGGGAGGGCCACACAGATACGCAGTATTTT. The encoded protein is CASRGETGREGHTDTQYF.